The source of this TCR beta chain is a study of blood T cell repertoires in COVID-19. J was trimmed by 6 bases and V by 3 bases; bases with no gene match: 5. Germline-derived CDR1 and CDR2 are MDHEN and SYDVKM. This CDR3 contains 14 residues. Residents of 24 US areas, aged roughly 18 to 89 years, made up the participants. How the authors handled the data: Reference gene primers were amplified, and this amplification served to estimate nucleated cell counts. The protocol was immunoSEQ multiplex PCR, while the TCRdb copy is restricted to in-frame clones and leaves out a portion. The DNA gave D and trimming, while V, J and clone size come from that table. This sample has around 290,000 clones; approximately 90% occur once, and the top ten carry around 2%.

The specimen sequenced was PBMCs or T cells enriched from blood (not recorded which). This clonotype originated in a woman aged 55-75 years in a cohort exposed to, infected with or recovered from COVID-19 (not recorded which). This sequence joins TRBV28 and TRBJ2-7, with TRBD1 matching over 10 bases. CDR3 sequence reads: CASSFGTGVGEQYF. The DNA for the CDR3 is TGTGCCAGCAGTTTCGGGACAGGGGTCGGCGAGCAGTACTTC.